This T cell receptor (beta chain) is from a study of T cells in Graves' hyperthyroidism and ophthalmopathy. Regarding the study as a whole: The model made its ophthalmopathy prediction, and onset followed a median around 6.9 months later.

Remarks on this clonotype: The antigen is unknown.

Each 10 ml fresh peripheral blood draw supplied the PBMCs. The germline V gene has CDR1 LNHDA and CDR2 SQIVND (reference sequence). The CDR3 totals 15 residues. V was cut by 0 bases and J by 0 bases, with 7 bases left in between. Template material for amplifying TCR beta CDR3 regions consisted of RNA transcripts. In the first-round RT-PCR of the TCR CDR3, the HTBI primer set was used. Each CDR3 protein is one row after TCRdb ran MiXCR on the multiplex PCR reads. The sample yields about 370,000 distinct CDR3 sequences, 15% seen once. The clonotype was recovered from an older woman with Graves' ophthalmopathy. The sequencing input was blood. The chain is built from TRBV19 and TRBJ2-3; D is ambiguous. For the CDR3, the DNA is TGTGCCAGTAGTATAGATATCGGGAGCACAGATACGCAGTATTTT. Protein: CASSIDIGSTDTQYF.